Below are 22 T cell receptor beta chains sequenced from a single sample in a study of blood T cell repertoires in COVID-19 (dated by TCRdb to about 2020). Receptor libraries were prepared by the immunoSEQ multiplex PCR assay. This is the immuneACCESS table as TCRdb keeps it, with only in-frame sequences that have V and J called. A part of the clones is gone; compared with another copy, unresolved V genes explain less than half, and the rest is unexplained. The sample yields roughly 500,000 clones; roughly 89% were counted once. The ten largest account for roughly 1% of the sample. Sequencing input: peripheral blood. These receptors were obtained from a young man with COVID-19, enrolled during active disease.

This chain connects TRBV5-4 to TRBJ2-7; 12 bases line up with TRBD2. CDR1 is SGHNT, CDR2 YYREEE, per germline (reference sequence). With V trimmed by 4 bases and J by 5 bases, 16 bases remained unmatched. The CDR3 covers 18 residues. The CDR3 DNA follows: TGTGCCAGCAGCGTATGGGGGTCACTAGCGGGAGGTCTGGACGAGCAGTACTTC. Protein product: CASSVWGSLAGGLDEQYF.

In the case of this clone: This sample includes further DNA sequences coding for the same CDR3. This chain joins TRBV3-1 (or the pseudogene TRBV3-2) and TRBJ1-2, with a possible D match to TRBD1 (6 bases). Germline CDR1 reads LGHDT; CDR2 reads YNNKEL (reference sequence). The CDR3 runs 14 residues. Deletions cut 0 bases from V and 7 bases from J, with 12 bases between. The CDR3 bases are TGTGCCAGCAGCCAAGATTCCCAGGGGCGTGGCTACACCTTC. It is translated as CASSQDSQGRGYTF.

This chain uses TRBV4-1 with TRBJ2-5; D not resolved. CDR1 and CDR2 (germline): MGHRA, YSYEKL. This CDR3 has 14 residues. The V gene lost 1 base and the J gene lost 2 bases, with 8 bases spanning the gap. The CDR3 DNA sequence: TGCGCCAGCAGCCAAGCCGCCAGGCAAGAGACCCAGTACTTC. Translating it yields CASSQAARQETQYF.

V gene TRBV5-4 combines with J gene TRBJ2-7; possible D gene TRBD1, 5 bases. Germline V gene lookup returns CDR1 SGHNT and CDR2 YYREEE (reference sequence). This CDR3 is built from 15 residues. V shed 1 base and J shed 2 bases, with 13 bases lying between them. Here the CDR3 reads CASSLWGFEAYEQYF. The DNA of the CDR3 is TGTGCCAGCAGCTTGTGGGGCTTCGAGGCCTACGAGCAGTACTTC.

The chain couples TRBV2 to TRBJ2-1, with TRBD1 matching 10 bases. Germline values: CDR1 SNHLY, CDR2 FYNNEI. V shed 6 bases and J 9 bases; nucleotides not matched to a gene: 8. CDR3 length: 14 residues. The CDR3 reads CASSPGQGMIEQFF. The DNA for the CDR3 is TGTGCCAGCAGCCCGGGACAGGGGATGATTGAGCAGTTCTTC.

The rearrangement uses TRBV19 and TRBJ2-1, with a possible D match to TRBD1 (5 bases). Germline loops: CDR1 LNHDA, CDR2 SQIVND (reference sequence). This CDR3 region has 14 residues. Trimming took 1 base from V and 7 from J, leaving 11 bases between them. Here the CDR3 DNA reads TGTGCCAGTAGTATAGGGTCAGGGCGGAATGAGCAGTTCTTC. Its translation is CASSIGSGRNEQFF.

The chain couples TRBV21-1 to TRBJ2-5; TRBD2, as called in the table, went unchecked against the DNA. TRBV21-1 is a documented pseudogene. The CDR3 loop spans 15 amino acids. DNA for the CDR3: TGTGCCAGCATATCTAGCCGAAGAGATCAAGAGACCCAGTACTTC. It codes for CASISSRRDQETQYF.

In its sample, this clone was seen a few times. The chain uses TRBV11-2 and TRBJ1-1; 8 bases align to TRBD1. V gave up 2 bases and J gave up 2 bases; unmatched junction bases: 7. This CDR3 has 16 residues. Germline CDR1 and CDR2: SGHAT and FQNNGV. The CDR3 DNA reads as TGTGCCAGCAGCTTATCCAGGGGGCGTATAAACACTGAAGCTTTCTTT. Translating it yields CASSLSRGRINTEAFF. Combining the CDR3 with reference TRBV11-2 and TRBJ1-1 gives the whole variable domain EAGVAQSPRYKIIEKRQSVAFWCNPISGHATLYWYQQILGQGPKLLIQFQNNGVVDDSQLPKDRFSAERLKGVDSTLKIQPAKLEDSAVYLCASSLSRGRINTEAFFGQGTRLTVV.

The chain joins TRBV5-4 to TRBJ2-2, with D possibly matching TRBD2 (6 bases). This CDR3 is built from 16 residues. Trimming took 4 bases from V and 0 from J, leaving 13 bases between them. CDR1 is SGHNT and CDR2 is YYREEE in the germline V gene (reference sequence). The CDR3, as DNA: TGTGCCAGCAGCGGAGGGCTAGCCCCGAACACCGGGGAGCTGTTTTTT. Amino acid sequence: CASSGGLAPNTGELFF.

CDR3 protein: CASRNPGTSGWGYNEQFF. The CDR3 nucleotides read TGTGCCAGCAGAAACCCCGGGACTAGCGGGTGGGGCTACAATGAGCAGTTCTTC. The V gene is TRBV5-4, the J gene TRBJ2-1; 12 nucleotides line up with TRBD2. Germline-derived CDR1 and CDR2 are SGHNT and YYREEE (reference sequence). V was clipped by 5 bases and J by 3 bases; unmatched bases: 12. The CDR3 has 18 residues.

The chain recombines TRBV7-8 with TRBJ2-7, with 8 bases lining up with TRBD2. Germline V gene data show CDR1 as SGHVS and CDR2 as FQNEAQ. The CDR3 consists of 14 residues. V shed 0 bases, J shed 2 bases, and the junction held 0 bases outside the gene matches. CDR3 in amino acids: CASSLAGLAYEQYF. The DNA of the CDR3 is TGTGCCAGCAGCTTAGCGGGACTAGCCTACGAGCAGTACTTC.

The gene calls are TRBV15 and TRBJ1-3; maybe TRBD1 (5 bases). CDR1 is LNHNV and CDR2 is YYDKDF in the germline V gene (reference sequence). The V gene lost 0 bases and the J gene lost 6 bases, with 15 bases spanning the gap. The CDR3 has 16 amino acids. In DNA, the CDR3 is TGTGCCACCAGCAGAGATCAGGTGATAGGGGAAAACACCATATATTTT. Encoded protein: CATSRDQVIGENTIYF. The whole variable domain, remainder taken from reference TRBV15 and TRBJ1-3, is DAMVIQNPRYQVTQFGKPVTLSCSQTLNHNVMYWYQQKSSQAPKLLFHYYDKDFNNEADTPDNFQSRRPNTSFCFLDIRSPGLGDTAMYLCATSRDQVIGENTIYFGEGSWLTVV.

The V gene is TRBV4-1, the J gene TRBJ1-5; D is unresolved. The CDR3 is made up of 12 amino acids. Trimming stripped 1 base from V and 9 bases from J, with 7 bases between. The V gene's germline CDR1 is MGHRA and CDR2 YSYEKL. CDR3 loop: CASSQGGGPQHF. The CDR3 DNA sequence: TGCGCCAGCAGCCAAGGGGGAGGGCCCCAGCATTTT.

This clone was seen only a few times. This chain connects TRBV19 to TRBJ1-4; D unclear. Looked up from germline, CDR1 is LNHDA and CDR2 is SQIVND (reference sequence). The V end was cut by 1 base, the J end by 4 bases, with 10 bases between. The CDR3 extends over 15 amino acids. The CDR3 DNA sequence: TGTGCCAGTAGTATAGTGGGGAGGAGTAATGAAAAACTGTTTTTT. Protein product: CASSIVGRSNEKLFF.

The genes are TRBV5-6 and TRBJ2-3; TRBD2 aligns across 8 bases. CDR1 and CDR2 from the germline V gene are SGHDT and YYEEEE. The CDR3 is made up of 15 amino acids. V trimming: 1 base; J trimming: 2 bases; junction bases outside the gene matches: 3. CDR3 sequence (DNA): TGTGCCAGCAGCTTGACGGGAGGGCACACAGATACGCAGTATTTT. Protein: CASSLTGGHTDTQYF.

The rearrangement joins TRBV5-4 to TRBJ2-5; 8 nucleotides align to TRBD1. CDR1 SGHNT and CDR2 YYREEE come from the germline V gene (reference sequence). The CDR3 is 15 amino acids. Trimming at V came to 1 base and at J to 7 bases, leaving 9 bases not matched to a gene. The DNA of the CDR3 is TGTGCCAGCAGCTTGCGGGGTGGACAGGGTGGGACCCAGTACTTC. Translation gives CASSLRGGQGGTQYF.

The chain joins TRBV28 to TRBJ1-1; D is uncertain. CDR3 length: 18 residues. Trimming pared 2 bases from V and 4 bases from J, leaving 23 bases between. Germline V gene sequence: CDR1 MDHEN, CDR2 SYDVKM. In nucleotides, the CDR3 is TGTGCCAGCAGTTTACAGTCCGGTCTTTCCCGTGGGAGCACTGAAGCTTTCTTT. Encoded protein: CASSLQSGLSRGSTEAFF.

The chain carries TRBV3-1 (or the pseudogene TRBV3-2) and TRBJ1-2, with D unclear. CDR3 length: 11 residues. Germline assignment: CDR1 LGHDT and CDR2 YNNKEL (reference sequence). V was trimmed by 5 bases and J by 8 bases, leaving 9 bases between them. Here the CDR3 DNA reads TGTGCCAGCAGCACCCGAGGCGGCTACACCTTC. This gives the protein CASSTRGGYTF.

CDR3 bases: TGTGCCAGCAGCTTAAGACAGGGGGCAATAGAGCAGTACTTC. This codes for CASSLRQGAIEQYF. The chain has TRBV7-2 and TRBJ2-7; TRBD1 matches at 10 bases. In germline, CDR1 is SGHTA, CDR2 FQGNSA. J gave up 7 bases and V 2 bases, and 5 bases lay outside the gene matches. CDR3 size: 14 residues.

The chain has TRBV6-2 or TRBV6-3 and TRBJ2-4; the D gene is possibly TRBD2 (6 bases). The CDR3 runs 15 residues. Trimming pared 1 base from V and 8 bases from J, leaving 15 bases between. The germline gives CDR1 MNHEY, CDR2 SVGEGT. CDR3 DNA: TGTGCCAGCAGTTACTTTGGAGGGTCCGCGGACATTCAGTACTTC. Residues: CASSYFGGSADIQYF.

V gene TRBV18 combines with J gene TRBJ1-6; a weak D match, TRBD1 (6 bases). The CDR3 is 18 amino acids. The V end lost 1 base, the J end lost 0 bases, and 13 bases lay between the germline ends. In germline, CDR1 is KGHSH, CDR2 LQKENI. CDR3 nucleotides: TGTGCCAGCTCACCACGGAACGGACAGCGCTCCTATAATTCACCCCTCCACTTT. Protein product: CASSPRNGQRSYNSPLHF.

The genes are TRBV14 and TRBJ2-2, with 12 bases lining up with TRBD2. J was trimmed by 13 bases and V by 4 bases; bases with no gene match: 10. Germline V gene lookup returns CDR1 SGHDN and CDR2 FVKESK. The CDR3 is made up of 15 amino acids. CDR3 bases: TGTGCCAGCAGCCTCGGACTAGCGGGGACTGTTAGGCTGTTTTTT. Amino acid sequence: CASSLGLAGTVRLFF.